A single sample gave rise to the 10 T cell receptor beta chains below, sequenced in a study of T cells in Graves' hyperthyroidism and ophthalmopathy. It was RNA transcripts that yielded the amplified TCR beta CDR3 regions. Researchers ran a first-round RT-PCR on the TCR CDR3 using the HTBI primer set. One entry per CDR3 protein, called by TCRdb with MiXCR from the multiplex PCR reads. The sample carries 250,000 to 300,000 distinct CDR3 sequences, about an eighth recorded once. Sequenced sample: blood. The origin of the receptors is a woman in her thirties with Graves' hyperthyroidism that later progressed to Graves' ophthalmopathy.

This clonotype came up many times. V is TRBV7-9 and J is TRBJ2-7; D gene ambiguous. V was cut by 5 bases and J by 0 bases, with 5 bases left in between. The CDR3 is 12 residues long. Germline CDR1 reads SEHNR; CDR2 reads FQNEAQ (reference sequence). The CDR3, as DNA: TGTGCCAGCAGCCGGAGCTCCTACGAGCAGTACTTC. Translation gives CASSRSSYEQYF.

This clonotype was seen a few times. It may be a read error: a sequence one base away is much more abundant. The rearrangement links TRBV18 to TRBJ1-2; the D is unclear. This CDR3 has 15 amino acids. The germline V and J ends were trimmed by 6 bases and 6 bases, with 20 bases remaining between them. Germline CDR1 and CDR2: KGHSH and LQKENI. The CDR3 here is CASSPGDLRGNGYTF. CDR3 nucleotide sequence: TGTGCCAGCTCCCCAGGCGATTTACGGGGAAATGGCTACACCTTC.

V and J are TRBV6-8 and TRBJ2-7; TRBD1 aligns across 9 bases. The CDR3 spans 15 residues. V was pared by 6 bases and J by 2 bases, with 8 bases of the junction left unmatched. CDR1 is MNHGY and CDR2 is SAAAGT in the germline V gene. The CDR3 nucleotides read TGTGCCAGCAGGACGGGACAGGGAAGCACCTACGAGCAGTACTTC. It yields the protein CASRTGQGSTYEQYF.

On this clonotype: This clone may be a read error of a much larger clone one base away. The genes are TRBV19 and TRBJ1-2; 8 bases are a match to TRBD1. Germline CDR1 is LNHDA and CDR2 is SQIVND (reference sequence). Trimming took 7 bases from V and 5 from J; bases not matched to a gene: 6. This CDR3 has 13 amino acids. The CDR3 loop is CASTRTGKYGYTF. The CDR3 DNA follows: TGTGCCAGTACCCGGACAGGGAAGTATGGCTACACCTTC.

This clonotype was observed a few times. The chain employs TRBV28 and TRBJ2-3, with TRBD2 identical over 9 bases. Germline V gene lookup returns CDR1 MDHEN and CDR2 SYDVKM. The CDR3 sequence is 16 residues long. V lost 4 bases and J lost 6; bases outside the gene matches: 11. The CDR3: CASSSLGGRAADTQYF. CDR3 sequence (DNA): TGTGCCAGCAGTTCCCTTGGCGGGAGGGCCGCGGATACGCAGTATTTT.

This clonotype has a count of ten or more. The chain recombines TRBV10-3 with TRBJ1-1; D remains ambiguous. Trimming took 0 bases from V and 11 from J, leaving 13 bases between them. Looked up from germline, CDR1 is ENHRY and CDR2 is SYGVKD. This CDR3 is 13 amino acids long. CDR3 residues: CAISESETMGAFF. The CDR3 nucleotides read TGTGCCATCAGTGAGTCGGAGACGATGGGTGCTTTCTTT.

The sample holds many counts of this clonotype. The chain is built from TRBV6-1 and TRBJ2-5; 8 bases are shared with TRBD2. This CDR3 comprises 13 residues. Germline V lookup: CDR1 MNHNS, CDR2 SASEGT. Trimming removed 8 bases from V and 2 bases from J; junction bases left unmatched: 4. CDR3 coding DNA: TGTGCCAGCGCCAGCGGGGGACAAGAGACCCAGTACTTC. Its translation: CASASGGQETQYF.

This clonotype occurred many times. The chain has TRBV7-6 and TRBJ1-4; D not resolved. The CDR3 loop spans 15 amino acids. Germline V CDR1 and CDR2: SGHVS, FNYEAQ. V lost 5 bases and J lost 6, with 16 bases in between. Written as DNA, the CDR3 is TGTGCCAGCAGCGCGGCCTTGCGAAGGGATGAAAAACTGTTTTTT. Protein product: CASSAALRRDEKLFF.

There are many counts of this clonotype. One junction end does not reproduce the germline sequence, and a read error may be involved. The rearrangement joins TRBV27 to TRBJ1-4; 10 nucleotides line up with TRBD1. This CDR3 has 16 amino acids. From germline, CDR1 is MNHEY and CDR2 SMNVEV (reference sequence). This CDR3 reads CASRPGQGTTNEKLFF. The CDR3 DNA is TGTGCCAGCAGGCCGGGACAGGGGACCACTAACGAAAAACTGTTTTTT.

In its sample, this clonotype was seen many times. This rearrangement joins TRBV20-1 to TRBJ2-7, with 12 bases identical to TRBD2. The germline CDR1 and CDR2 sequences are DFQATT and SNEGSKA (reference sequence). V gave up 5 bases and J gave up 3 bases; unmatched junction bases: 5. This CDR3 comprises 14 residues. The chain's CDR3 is CSALSTSGGYEQYF. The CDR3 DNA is TGCAGTGCTCTTTCGACTAGCGGGGGCTACGAGCAGTACTTC.